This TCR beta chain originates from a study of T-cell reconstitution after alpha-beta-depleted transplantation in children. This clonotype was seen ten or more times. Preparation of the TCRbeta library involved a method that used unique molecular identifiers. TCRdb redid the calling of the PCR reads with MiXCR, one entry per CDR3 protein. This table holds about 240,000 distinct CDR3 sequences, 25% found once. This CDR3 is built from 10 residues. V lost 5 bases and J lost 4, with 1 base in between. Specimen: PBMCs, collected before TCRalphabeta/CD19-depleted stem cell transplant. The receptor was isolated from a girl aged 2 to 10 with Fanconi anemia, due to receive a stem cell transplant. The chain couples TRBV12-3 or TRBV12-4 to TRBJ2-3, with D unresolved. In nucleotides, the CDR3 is TGTGCCAGCAGTCCAGATACGCAGTATTTT. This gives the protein CASSPDTQYF.